Below are 8 T cell receptor beta chains sequenced from a single sample in a study of T cell repertoires in cytomegalovirus infection. In TCRdb, the reads were re-called with MiXCR into one record per CDR3 protein. The top ten clones hold over 15% of a sample with about 140,000 distinct CDR3 sequences, under 8% of them seen once. Sequenced sample: PBMCs. The receptors come from a human donor in good health (CMV status not recorded). Some clones in this sample may be carry-over from other donors' samples.

This clonotype came up a few times. The rearrangement links TRBV18 to TRBJ1-1; D gene uncertain. V lost 2 bases, J lost 1 base, and 5 bases lay in between. CDR1 and CDR2 from the germline V gene are KGHSH and LQKENI. The CDR3 sequence is 13 residues long. CDR3 amino acids: CASSPLGNTEAFF. The CDR3 DNA follows: TGTGCCAGCTCACCATTAGGGAACACTGAAGCTTTCTTT.

There are a few counts of this clonotype. The chain has TRBV5-5 and TRBJ2-6; weak D call: TRBD1 (5 bases). Trimming took off 1 base at V and 0 bases at J, with 11 bases between the two ends. Germline V gives CDR1 SGHKS, CDR2 YYEKEE (reference sequence). This CDR3 contains 17 residues. CDR3 region: CASSLRQGSSGANVLTF. CDR3 nucleotides: TGTGCCAGCAGCTTGAGGCAGGGAAGCTCTGGGGCCAACGTCCTGACTTTC.

This clonotype showed up many times. The chain has TRBV11-2 and TRBJ1-2, with D perhaps matching TRBD1 (6 bases). Germline V gene lookup returns CDR1 SGHAT and CDR2 FQNNGV. CDR3 length equals 16 residues. V gave up 2 bases and J gave up 8 bases, with 21 bases separating them. The CDR3 sequence: CASSLPRQGSADGYTF. The CDR3 DNA follows: TGTGCCAGCAGCTTACCCCGGCAGGGGTCGGCGGACGGCTACACCTTC.

This clonotype was observed many times. This chain connects TRBV19 to TRBJ2-1; D is unresolved. Per germline, CDR1 LNHDA and CDR2 SQIVND (reference sequence). The V gene lost 6 bases and the J gene lost 8 bases, with 8 bases spanning the gap. The CDR3 loop spans 11 amino acids. The CDR3 nucleotides are TGTGCCAGTAGGAGTTCGGATGAGCAGTTCTTC. Translating gives CASRSSDEQFF.

This clonotype was seen repeatedly, ten times or more. The V gene is TRBV5-5, the J gene TRBJ2-1; D tentatively reads TRBD1 or TRBD2 (6 bases each). V lost 0 bases, J lost 4 bases, and 17 bases lay in between. Germline CDR1 reads SGHKS; CDR2 reads YYEKEE (reference sequence). This CDR3 is built from 17 residues. CDR3 sequence reads: CASSLDPGGLGYNEQFF. The CDR3, as DNA: TGTGCCAGCAGCTTGGACCCCGGGGGCCTCGGATACAATGAGCAGTTCTTC.

This clonotype was observed at least ten times. V gene TRBV5-6 combines with J gene TRBJ2-5; 9 bases are a match to TRBD2. This CDR3 region has 16 residues. V lost 2 bases, J lost 5 bases, and 10 bases stayed unmatched. Germline V gene data show CDR1 as SGHDT and CDR2 as YYEEEE. CDR3 nucleotide sequence: TGTGCCAGCAGCTTCCCGCGGGGGGGCCGGAGGGAGACCCAGTACTTC. This sequence encodes CASSFPRGGRRETQYF.

This clonotype was detected a few times. V gene TRBV7-8 combines with J gene TRBJ2-5; a weak D match, TRBD1 (5 bases). CDR1 is SGHVS and CDR2 is FQNEAQ in the germline V gene. This CDR3 has 16 amino acids. Deletions cut 3 bases from V and 2 bases from J, with 16 bases between. The CDR3 is CASSFLRIGQQETQYF. CDR3 nucleotides: TGTGCCAGCAGCTTCCTGCGAATTGGACAACAAGAGACCCAGTACTTC.

The V gene is TRBV14, the J gene TRBJ1-1; D is ambiguous. The germline CDR1 and CDR2 sequences are SGHDN and FVKESK. Trimming pared 2 bases from V and 6 bases from J, leaving 7 bases between. The CDR3 is 12 amino acids. The CDR3 nucleotides read TGTGCCAGCAGCCAATCAGGTCCTGAAGCTTTCTTT. It is translated as CASSQSGPEAFF.